This T cell receptor (beta chain) appears in the sequencing data of a study of blood T cells in healthy people across ages. Primers used in a second PCR of about 7 to 12 cycles were a sample-barcoded 5' primer and a J-beta primer mix. TCRdb reprocessed the 5' RACE reads via MiXCR and lists one record per CDR3 protein. The table shows 850,000 to 950,000 distinct CDR3 sequences, with under 30% occurring only once. Germline V lookup: CDR1 LGHDT, CDR2 YNNKEL (reference sequence). The CDR3 covers 13 residues. Donors gave around 10 milliliters of peripheral blood apiece. For this clonotype: The germline gene is not matched at one end of the junction; a read error may be the cause.

Sequencing input: blood. The sequence was collected from an elderly woman in good health. The chain has TRBV3-1 and TRBJ2-5; 10 bases agree with TRBD2. CDR3 region: CASSQDTGTSECF. CDR3 DNA sequence: TGTGCCAGCAGCCAAGATACAGGGACTAGCGAATGCTTC.